This paragraph reports one T cell receptor (beta chain). Its specificity is unknown. CDR3 length: 15 residues. Trimming took off 4 bases at V and 5 bases at J, with 15 bases between the two ends. The germline gives CDR1 ENHRY, CDR2 SYGVKD. The assay was immunoSEQ multiplex PCR, and TCRdb's table has in-frame clones only and misses some. The sample holds roughly 60,000 clones, approximately 90% seen once. These data originate in a study of cytomegalovirus exposure and HLA in healthy donors. Study-level findings and limits: Confirmation was obtained in vitro that three CMV-associated chains are specific for CMV antigens.

The approximately 130-subject validation cohort, separate from the roughly 670-subject first cohort, included the donors. Sequenced sample: PBMCs. The chain employs TRBV10-3 and TRBJ2-1; D might be TRBD1 (5 bases). This TCR was recovered from a woman between 18 and 29 years old in good health and CMV-seronegative. CDR3 DNA: TGTGCCATCAGTGCCCAGGGTCCCGCCGACAATGAGCAGTTCTTC. As protein: CAISAQGPADNEQFF.